The table lists the clone carrying this T cell receptor beta chain with many counts. The data were obtained in a study of T cells after yellow fever vaccination. Study-level findings and limits: Post-booster repertoires contained most primary-vaccination clones again (roughly 95% CD4, over 70% CD8).

Each CDR3 protein gets one entry after TCRdb re-called the 5' RACE reads with MiXCR. The sample carries approximately 13,000 distinct CDR3 sequences, approximately 5% recorded once. Germline V gives CDR1 SNHLY, CDR2 FYNNEI. CDR3 size: 14 residues. Unmatched junction bases numbered 4, after V lost 3 bases and J lost 7 bases. The sample here was PBMCs, either bulk or a sorted T-cell subset (CD4+, CD8+, memory, or dextramer-sorted; not recorded which), taken 45 days after the yellow fever booster vaccination. The sequence was obtained from a man under 40 who received the YFV17D yellow fever vaccine. The rearrangement joins TRBV2 to TRBJ1-3; 9 bases fit TRBD1. CDR3 protein: CASSEGQGRNTIYF. The CDR3 DNA sequence: TGTGCCAGCAGTGAGGGACAGGGAAGGAACACCATATATTTT.